Below, one TCR beta chain is given with its context. Its antigen is not identified. The data belong to a study of shared clonotypes between healthy human individuals. An even split of each subset's genomic DNA across several immunoSEQ plates was performed. In the authors' methods: ImmunoSEQ gave junction-only sequences without quality scores, so filtering differed. This table comes from immunoSEQ multiplex PCR, and its TCRdb copy is limited to in-frame clones, with some not included. The V and J calls and the clone size are those of that table, but D and trimming were determined from the DNA. The data show 950,000 to 1,100,000 clones, 70% to 80% seen once. Germline values: CDR1 SEHNR, CDR2 FQNEAQ (reference sequence). V gave up 5 bases and J gave up 5 bases, with 15 bases separating them. The CDR3 has 14 residues. Points from the study as a whole: Shared across several donors were roughly 5% of the naive CD4 clonotypes. Expectations were that clonotype sharing among donors would be affected by sequencing depth.

This chain uses TRBV7-9 with TRBJ2-5; D unclear. The clonotype comes from a man aged 18 to 30 in good health. Material: memory CD4+ T cells sorted from blood. The subset denotes: CD45RA-negative fraction. In nucleotides, the CDR3 is TGTGCCAGCAGCCCGTCTCGGCTAGGGGAGACCCAGTACTTC. Encoded protein: CASSPSRLGETQYF.